This is a list of T cell receptor beta chains from one sample in a study of T-cell reconstitution after alpha-beta-depleted transplantation in children. TCRdb processed the PCR reads anew with MiXCR; each CDR3 protein has one entry. The sample records about 230,000 distinct CDR3 sequences, approximately 12% being singletons. Here the sequenced sample was PBMCs from the stem cell graft donor, taken from the stem cell graft. Receptor source: a human donor who donated a stem cell graft to a child with acute lymphoblastic leukemia. The CDR3 runs from the conserved cysteine through the conserved F or W. Fields, in order: D gene, clone size, J gene, V gene, CDR3 DNA, CDR3 protein. The D gene is left open where the match is weak. Expanded clones are given a class, and other clones once, few, many or no size at all.

d_call: TRBD2
clone_size: .
j_call: TRBJ2-2
v_call: TRBV12-3/TRBV12-4
cdr3_nt: TGTGCCAGCAGTTTGGGGGGGGGGTTGAACACCGGGGAGCTGTTTTTT
cdr3_aa: CASSLGGGLNTGELFF

d_call: .
clone_size: many
j_call: TRBJ2-7
v_call: TRBV28
cdr3_nt: TGTGCCAGCAGTTTGGCCAGGAGCGAGCAGTACTTC
cdr3_aa: CASSLARSEQYF

d_call: TRBD2
clone_size: many
j_call: TRBJ2-3
v_call: TRBV27
cdr3_nt: TGTGCCAGCAGTTCGGGACTAGCGGGGGGCTCGAGCACAAATACGCAGTATTTT
cdr3_aa: CASSSGLAGGSSTNTQYF

d_call: .
clone_size: many
j_call: TRBJ1-1
v_call: TRBV20-1
cdr3_nt: TGCAGTGCTAGAGATCGGGGGCAGACGAACACTGAAGCTTTCTTT
cdr3_aa: CSARDRGQTNTEAFF

d_call: TRBD2
clone_size: many
j_call: TRBJ2-5
v_call: TRBV3-1
cdr3_nt: TGTGCCAGCAGCCAAGGGCGGGGGGAAGAGACCCAGTACTTC
cdr3_aa: CASSQGRGEETQYF

d_call: TRBD1
clone_size: few
j_call: TRBJ2-3
v_call: TRBV4-3
cdr3_nt: TGCGCCAGCAGCCAAGAAAGGACAGGGAGGACAGATACGCAGTATTTT
cdr3_aa: CASSQERTGRTDTQYF

d_call: .
clone_size: .
j_call: TRBJ1-1
v_call: TRBV27
cdr3_nt: TGTGCCAGCAGTTTAGGGTTAGGATTGAACACTGAAGCTTTCTTT
cdr3_aa: CASSLGLGLNTEAFF

d_call: .
clone_size: many
j_call: TRBJ1-4
v_call: TRBV4-2
cdr3_nt: TGTGCCAGCAGCCAAGGGGACGCTGAAAAACTGTTTTTT
cdr3_aa: CASSQGDAEKLFF

d_call: TRBD1
clone_size: few
j_call: TRBJ2-1
v_call: TRBV5-1
cdr3_nt: TGCGCCAGCAGCTTGGCCGAGGGACAGGGGGCATCAAATGAGCAGTTCTTC
cdr3_aa: CASSLAEGQGASNEQFF

d_call: .
clone_size: many
j_call: TRBJ2-5
v_call: TRBV25-1
cdr3_nt: TGTGCCAGCAGTGAATCGGCAGGGGAAGAGACCCAGTACTTC
cdr3_aa: CASSESAGEETQYF

d_call: .
clone_size: .
j_call: TRBJ2-1
v_call: TRBV20-1
cdr3_nt: TGCAGTGCCCCAGGGGAGTGGAACAATGAGCAGTTCTTC
cdr3_aa: CSAPGEWNNEQFF

d_call: .
clone_size: few
j_call: TRBJ1-2
v_call: TRBV7-9
cdr3_nt: TGTGCCAGCAGCTTAGGTGGGACACCCTTTTACTATGGCTACACCTTC
cdr3_aa: CASSLGGTPFYYGYTF

d_call: TRBD2
clone_size: many
j_call: TRBJ2-4
v_call: TRBV4-3
cdr3_nt: TGCGCCAGCAGCCCGGGTGGGGGGGGAAAAAACATTCAGTACTTC
cdr3_aa: CASSPGGGGKNIQYF

d_call: .
clone_size: .
j_call: TRBJ2-2
v_call: TRBV14
cdr3_nt: TGTGCCAGCAGCCAATACAGAGGGGGAACCGGGGAGCTGTTTTTT
cdr3_aa: CASSQYRGGTGELFF

d_call: .
clone_size: few
j_call: TRBJ2-2
v_call: TRBV20-1
cdr3_nt: TGCAGTGCTAGAGATCGAGTGGGGTACAACACCGGGGAGCTGTTTTTT
cdr3_aa: CSARDRVGYNTGELFF

d_call: .
clone_size: few
j_call: TRBJ2-7
v_call: TRBV14
cdr3_nt: TGTGCCAGCAGCCACCCGGAAGGGTTCCACGAGCAGTACTTC
cdr3_aa: CASSHPEGFHEQYF

d_call: .
clone_size: many
j_call: TRBJ1-4
v_call: TRBV20-1
cdr3_nt: TGCAGTGCACCCGAGGGGCGCTCGAATGAAAAACTGTTTTTT
cdr3_aa: CSAPEGRSNEKLFF

d_call: TRBD2
clone_size: many
j_call: TRBJ2-7
v_call: TRBV5-1
cdr3_nt: TGCGCCAGCAGCTGGGGACTAGCGGCGACCCTCCCCTACGAGCAGTACTTC
cdr3_aa: CASSWGLAATLPYEQYF

d_call: .
clone_size: .
j_call: TRBJ2-5
v_call: TRBV20-1
cdr3_nt: TGCAGTGCTAGAAATCCAGCGGGCGGGCGGGAGACCCAGTACTTC
cdr3_aa: CSARNPAGGRETQYF

d_call: TRBD2
clone_size: many
j_call: TRBJ2-1
v_call: TRBV28
cdr3_nt: TGTGCCAGCAGTTTATCGACTAGCGGGGGTTACAATGAGCAGTTCTTC
cdr3_aa: CASSLSTSGGYNEQFF

d_call: .
clone_size: many
j_call: TRBJ2-6
v_call: TRBV12-3/TRBV12-4
cdr3_nt: TGTGCCAGCCTCCGAGCGGGACAGGCTTTCTCTGGGGCCAACGTCCTGACTTTC
cdr3_aa: CASLRAGQAFSGANVLTF

d_call: TRBD1
clone_size: many
j_call: TRBJ2-1
v_call: TRBV4-1
cdr3_nt: TGCGCCAGCAGCCAAGATTTCGATGCGGGACAGGGCTCCTACAATGAGCAGTTCTTC
cdr3_aa: CASSQDFDAGQGSYNEQFF

d_call: .
clone_size: many
j_call: TRBJ2-1
v_call: TRBV5-1
cdr3_nt: TGCGCCAGCAGCTTGTGGATTAGAGACAATGAGCAGTTCTTC
cdr3_aa: CASSLWIRDNEQFF

d_call: TRBD2
clone_size: .
j_call: TRBJ2-3
v_call: TRBV27
cdr3_nt: TGTGCCAGCCTTATTAGCGGGGCCGACAGTAATACGCAGTATTTT
cdr3_aa: CASLISGADSNTQYF

d_call: .
clone_size: many
j_call: TRBJ2-7
v_call: TRBV28
cdr3_nt: TGTGCCAGCAGTGCCTCTGGCTCTATGGGCGAGCAGTACTTC
cdr3_aa: CASSASGSMGEQYF

d_call: TRBD2
clone_size: .
j_call: TRBJ2-1
v_call: TRBV15
cdr3_nt: TGTGCCACCAGCAGTAGGAGCGGGAGTGCTAATGAGCAGTTCTTC
cdr3_aa: CATSSRSGSANEQFF

d_call: TRBD1
clone_size: many
j_call: TRBJ2-1
v_call: TRBV28
cdr3_nt: TGTGCCAGCAGTTTTTTCGGACAGGGGGCAAATGAGCAGTTCTTC
cdr3_aa: CASSFFGQGANEQFF

d_call: .
clone_size: .
j_call: TRBJ2-3
v_call: TRBV9
cdr3_nt: TGTGCCAGCAGGGGCAGAAGCACAGATACGCAGTATTTT
cdr3_aa: CASRGRSTDTQYF

d_call: .
clone_size: .
j_call: TRBJ2-7
v_call: TRBV28
cdr3_nt: TGTGCCAGCAGTTTATCCGACGCTAGCTCCTACGAGCAGTACTTC
cdr3_aa: CASSLSDASSYEQYF

d_call: .
clone_size: many
j_call: TRBJ1-1
v_call: TRBV20-1
cdr3_nt: TGCAGTGCTAGCCCCGGAACGAACACTGAAGCTTTCTTT
cdr3_aa: CSASPGTNTEAFF

d_call: .
clone_size: many
j_call: TRBJ1-1
v_call: TRBV4-3
cdr3_nt: TGCGCCAGCAGCCAAGCACGAGGAACTGAAGCTTTCTTT
cdr3_aa: CASSQARGTEAFF